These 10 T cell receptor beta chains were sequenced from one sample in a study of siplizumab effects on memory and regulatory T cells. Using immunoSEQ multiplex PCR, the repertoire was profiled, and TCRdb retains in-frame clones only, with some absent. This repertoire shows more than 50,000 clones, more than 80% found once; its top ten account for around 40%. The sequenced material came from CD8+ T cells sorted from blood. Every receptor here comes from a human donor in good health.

CDR3 nucleotides: TGTGCCTGGGGGACAGGGGGCTGGTACGAGCAGTACTTC. It specifies CAWGTGGWYEQYF. The V gene is TRBV30, the J gene TRBJ2-7; 12 bases line up with TRBD1. Germline loops: CDR1 GTSNPN, CDR2 SVGIG (reference sequence). The CDR3 is 13 residues long. V dropped 5 bases and J dropped 4; count of bases not matched to a gene: 3. Looking up the rest from reference TRBV30 and TRBJ2-7 gives the full variable domain: SQTIHQWPATLVQPVGSPLSLECTVEGTSNPNLYWYRQAAGRGLQLLFYSVGIGQISSEVPQNLSASRPQDRQFILSSKKLLLSDSGFYLCAWGTGGWYEQYFGPGTRLTVT.

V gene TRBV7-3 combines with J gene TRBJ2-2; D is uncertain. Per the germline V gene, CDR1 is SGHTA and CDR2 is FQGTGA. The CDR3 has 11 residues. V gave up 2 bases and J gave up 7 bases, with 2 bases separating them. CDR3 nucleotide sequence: TGTGCCAGCAGCTTACACGGGGAGCTGTTTTTT. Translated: CASSLHGELFF.

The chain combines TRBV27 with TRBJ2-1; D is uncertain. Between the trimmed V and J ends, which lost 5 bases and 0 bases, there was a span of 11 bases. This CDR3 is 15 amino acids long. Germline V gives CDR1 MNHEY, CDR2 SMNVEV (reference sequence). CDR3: CASSQEESSYNEQFF. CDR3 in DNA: TGTGCCAGCAGTCAAGAAGAGAGCTCCTACAATGAGCAGTTCTTC.

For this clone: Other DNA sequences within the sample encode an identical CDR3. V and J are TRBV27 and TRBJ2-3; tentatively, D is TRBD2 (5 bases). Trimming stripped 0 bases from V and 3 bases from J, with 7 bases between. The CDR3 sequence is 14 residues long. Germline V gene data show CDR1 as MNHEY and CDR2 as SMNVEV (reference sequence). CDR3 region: CASSLSRGTDTQYF. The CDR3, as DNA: TGTGCCAGCAGTTTATCGCGAGGGACAGATACGCAGTATTTT.

Here the CDR3 reads CASSFSDRDGYTF. CDR3 bases: TGTGCCAGCAGCTTTTCGGACAGGGACGGCTACACCTTC. The J gene is TRBJ1-2, the V gene TRBV7-9, with 8 bases aligning to TRBD1. Germline-derived CDR1 and CDR2 are SEHNR and FQNEAQ (reference sequence). CDR3 length equals 13 residues. The V gene end was trimmed by 3 bases and the J gene end by 8 bases; junction bases not matched to a gene: 5.

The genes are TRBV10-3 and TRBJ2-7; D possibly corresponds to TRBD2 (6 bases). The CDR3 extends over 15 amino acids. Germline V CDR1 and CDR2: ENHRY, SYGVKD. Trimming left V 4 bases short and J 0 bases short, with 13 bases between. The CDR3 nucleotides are TGTGCCATCAGTGCTTCCGGGACTCCCTCCTACGAGCAGTACTTC. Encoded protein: CAISASGTPSYEQYF.

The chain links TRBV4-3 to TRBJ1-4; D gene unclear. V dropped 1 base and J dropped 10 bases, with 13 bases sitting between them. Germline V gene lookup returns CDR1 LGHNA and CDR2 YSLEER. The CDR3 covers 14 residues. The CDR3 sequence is CASSQVEGSGKLFF. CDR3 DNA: TGCGCCAGCAGCCAAGTTGAGGGTTCAGGAAAACTGTTTTTT.

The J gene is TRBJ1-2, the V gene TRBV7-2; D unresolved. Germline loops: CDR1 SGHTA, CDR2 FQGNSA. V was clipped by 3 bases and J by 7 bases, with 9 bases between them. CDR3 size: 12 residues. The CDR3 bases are TGTGCCAGCAGCTTCTCGTCTTTTGGCTACACCTTC. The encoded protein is CASSFSSFGYTF.

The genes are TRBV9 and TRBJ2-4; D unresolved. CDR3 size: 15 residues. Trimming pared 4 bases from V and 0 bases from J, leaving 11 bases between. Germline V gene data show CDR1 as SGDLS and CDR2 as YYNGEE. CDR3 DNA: TGTGCCAGCAGCCCATCGGCCCTAGCCAAAAACATTCAGTACTTC. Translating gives CASSPSALAKNIQYF.

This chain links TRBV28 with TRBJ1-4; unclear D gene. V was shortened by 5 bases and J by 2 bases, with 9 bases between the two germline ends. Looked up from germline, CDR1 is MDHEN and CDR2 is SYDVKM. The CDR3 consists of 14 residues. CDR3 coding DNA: TGTGCCAGCAGTCAAATCGGGACTAATGAAAAACTGTTTTTT. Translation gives CASSQIGTNEKLFF.